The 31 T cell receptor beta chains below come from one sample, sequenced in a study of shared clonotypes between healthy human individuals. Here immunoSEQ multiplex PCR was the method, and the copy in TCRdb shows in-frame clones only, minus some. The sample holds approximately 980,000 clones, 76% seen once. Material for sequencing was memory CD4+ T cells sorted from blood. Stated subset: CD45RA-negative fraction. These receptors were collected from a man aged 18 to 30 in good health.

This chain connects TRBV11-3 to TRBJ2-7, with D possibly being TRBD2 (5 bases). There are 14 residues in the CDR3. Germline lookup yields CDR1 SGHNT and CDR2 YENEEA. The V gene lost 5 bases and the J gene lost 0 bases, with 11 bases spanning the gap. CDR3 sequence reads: CASSPGSSSYEQYF. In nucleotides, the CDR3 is TGTGCCAGCAGCCCGGGATCGAGCTCCTACGAGCAGTACTTC. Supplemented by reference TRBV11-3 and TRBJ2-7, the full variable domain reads EAGVVQSPRYKIIEKKQPVAFWCNPISGHNTLYWYLQNLGQGPELLIRYENEEAVDDSQLPKDRFSAERLKGVDSTLKIQPAELGDSAVYLCASSPGSSSYEQYFGPGTRLTVT.

CDR3 nucleotide sequence: TGTGCCAGCAGCCAGGCTATATACAATGAGCAGTTCTTC. The encoded protein is CASSQAIYNEQFF. The chain uses TRBV11-2 and TRBJ2-1, with D unclear. V lost 5 bases to trimming and J lost 4 bases, with 9 bases between them. This CDR3 has 13 amino acids. Germline-derived CDR1 and CDR2 are SGHAT and FQNNGV.

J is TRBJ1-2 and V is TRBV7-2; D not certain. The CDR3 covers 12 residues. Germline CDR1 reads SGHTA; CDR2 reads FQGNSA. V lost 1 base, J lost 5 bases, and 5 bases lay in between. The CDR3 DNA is TGTGCCAGCAGCTTAGATTCGTATGGCTACACCTTC. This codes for CASSLDSYGYTF.

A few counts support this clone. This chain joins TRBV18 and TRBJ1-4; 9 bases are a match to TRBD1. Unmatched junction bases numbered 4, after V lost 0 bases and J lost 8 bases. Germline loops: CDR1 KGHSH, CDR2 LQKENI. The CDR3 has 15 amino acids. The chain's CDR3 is CASSPPGTGREKLFF. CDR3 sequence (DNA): TGTGCCAGCTCACCACCAGGGACAGGGCGGGAAAAACTGTTTTTT.

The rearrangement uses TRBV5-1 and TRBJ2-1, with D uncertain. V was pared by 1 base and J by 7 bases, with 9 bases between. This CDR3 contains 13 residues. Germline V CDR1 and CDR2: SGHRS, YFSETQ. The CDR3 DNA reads TGCGCCAGCAGCTTGACAGTTACGAATGAGCAGTTCTTC. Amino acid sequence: CASSLTVTNEQFF.

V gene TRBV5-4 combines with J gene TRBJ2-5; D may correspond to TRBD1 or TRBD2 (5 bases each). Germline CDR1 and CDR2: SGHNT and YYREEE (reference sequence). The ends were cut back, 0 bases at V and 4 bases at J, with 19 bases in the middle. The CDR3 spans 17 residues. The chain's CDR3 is CASSLERGTPGTETQYF. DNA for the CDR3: TGTGCCAGCAGCTTGGAAAGGGGCACTCCAGGGACAGAGACCCAGTACTTC. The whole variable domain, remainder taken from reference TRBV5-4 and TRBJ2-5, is ETGVTQSPTHLIKTRGQQVTLRCSSQSGHNTVSWYQQALGQGPQFIFQYYREEENGRGNFPPRFSGLQFPNYSSELNVNALELDDSALYLCASSLERGTPGTETQYFGPGTRLLVL.

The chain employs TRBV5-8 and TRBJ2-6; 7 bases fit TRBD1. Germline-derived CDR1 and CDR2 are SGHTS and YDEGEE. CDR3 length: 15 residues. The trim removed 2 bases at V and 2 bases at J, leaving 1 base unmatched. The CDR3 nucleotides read TGTGCCAGCAGCTTACAGGGGACTGGGGCCAACGTCCTGACTTTC. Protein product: CASSLQGTGANVLTF.

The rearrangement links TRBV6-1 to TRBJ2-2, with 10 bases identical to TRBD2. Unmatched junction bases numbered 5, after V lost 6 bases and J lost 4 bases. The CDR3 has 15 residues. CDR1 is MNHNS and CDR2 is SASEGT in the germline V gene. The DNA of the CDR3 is TGTGCCAGCAGACTAGCGGGACACAGCACCGGGGAGCTGTTTTTT. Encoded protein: CASRLAGHSTGELFF.

The CDR3 DNA is TGTGCCAGCAGCTCGGCTGGGTGGGCGGAAGAGACCCAGTACTTC. This codes for CASSSAGWAEETQYF. The chain recombines TRBV5-4 with TRBJ2-5; D unresolved. Germline-derived CDR1 and CDR2 are SGHNT and YYREEE (reference sequence). Trimming shortened V by 3 bases and J by 3 bases, and 15 bases separated the two germline ends. The CDR3 is 15 residues long.

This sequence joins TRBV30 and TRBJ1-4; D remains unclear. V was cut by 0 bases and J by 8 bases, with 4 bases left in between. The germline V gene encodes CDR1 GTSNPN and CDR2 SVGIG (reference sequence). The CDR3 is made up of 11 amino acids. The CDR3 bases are TGTGCCTGGAGTGTGGAGGAAAAACTGTTTTTT. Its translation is CAWSVEEKLFF.

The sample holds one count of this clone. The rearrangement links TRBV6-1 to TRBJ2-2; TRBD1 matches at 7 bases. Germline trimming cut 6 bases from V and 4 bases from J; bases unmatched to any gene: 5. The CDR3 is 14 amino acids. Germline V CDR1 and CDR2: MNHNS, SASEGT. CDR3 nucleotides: TGTGCCAGCAGACTGACAGGGAGCACCGGGGAGCTGTTTTTT. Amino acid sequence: CASRLTGSTGELFF.

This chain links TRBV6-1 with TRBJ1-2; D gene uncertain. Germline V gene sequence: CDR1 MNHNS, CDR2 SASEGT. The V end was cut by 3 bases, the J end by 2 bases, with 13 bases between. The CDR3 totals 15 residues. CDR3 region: CASSERQALNYGYTF. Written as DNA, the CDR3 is TGTGCCAGCAGTGAGAGGCAGGCTCTCAACTATGGCTACACCTTC.

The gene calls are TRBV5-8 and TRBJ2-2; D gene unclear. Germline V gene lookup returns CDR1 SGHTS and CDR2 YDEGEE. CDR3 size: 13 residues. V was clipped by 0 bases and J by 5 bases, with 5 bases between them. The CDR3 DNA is TGTGCCAGCAGCTTGGTAGTAACCGGGGAGCTGTTTTTT. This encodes CASSLVVTGELFF.

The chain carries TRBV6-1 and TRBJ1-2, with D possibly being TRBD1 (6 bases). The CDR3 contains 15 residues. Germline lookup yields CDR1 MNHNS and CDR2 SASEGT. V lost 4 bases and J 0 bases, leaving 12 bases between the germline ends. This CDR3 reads CASSARDTTNYGYTF. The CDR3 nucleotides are TGTGCCAGCAGTGCCCGGGACACAACTAACTATGGCTACACCTTC.

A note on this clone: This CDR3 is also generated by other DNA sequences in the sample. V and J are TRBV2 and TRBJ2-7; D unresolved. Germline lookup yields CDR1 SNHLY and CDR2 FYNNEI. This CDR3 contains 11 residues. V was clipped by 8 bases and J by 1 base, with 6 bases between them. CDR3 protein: CASQLSYEQYF. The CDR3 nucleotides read TGTGCCAGCCAGCTGTCCTACGAGCAGTACTTC.

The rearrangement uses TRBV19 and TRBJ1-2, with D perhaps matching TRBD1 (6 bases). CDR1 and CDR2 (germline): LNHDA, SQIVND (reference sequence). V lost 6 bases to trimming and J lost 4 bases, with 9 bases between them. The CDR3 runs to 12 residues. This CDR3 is CASRDSLYGYTF. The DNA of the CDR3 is TGTGCCAGTAGGGACAGCCTCTATGGCTACACCTTC.

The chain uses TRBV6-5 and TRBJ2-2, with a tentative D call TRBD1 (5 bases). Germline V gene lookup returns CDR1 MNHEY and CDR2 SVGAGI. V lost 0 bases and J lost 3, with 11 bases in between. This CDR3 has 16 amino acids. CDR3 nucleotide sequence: TGTGCCAGCAGTTACTCATTAATGGGGCACACCGGGGAGCTGTTTTTT. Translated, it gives CASSYSLMGHTGELFF.

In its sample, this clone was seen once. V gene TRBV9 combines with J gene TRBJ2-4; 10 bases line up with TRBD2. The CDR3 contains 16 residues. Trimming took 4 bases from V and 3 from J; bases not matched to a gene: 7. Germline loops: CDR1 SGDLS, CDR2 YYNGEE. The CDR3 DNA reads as TGTGCCAGCAGCAACTGGACTAGCGGAGTCAAAAACATTCAGTACTTC. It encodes CASSNWTSGVKNIQYF.

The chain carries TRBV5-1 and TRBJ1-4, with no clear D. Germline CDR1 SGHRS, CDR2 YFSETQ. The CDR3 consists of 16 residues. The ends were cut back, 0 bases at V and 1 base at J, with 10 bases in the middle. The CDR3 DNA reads TGCGCCAGCAGCTTGGCCCCTACTCAAACTAATGAAAAACTGTTTTTT. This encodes CASSLAPTQTNEKLFF.

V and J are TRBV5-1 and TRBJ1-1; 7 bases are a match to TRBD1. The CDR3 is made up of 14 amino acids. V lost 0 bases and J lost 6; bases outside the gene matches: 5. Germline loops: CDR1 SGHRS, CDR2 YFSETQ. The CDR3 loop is CASSLDRGLSEAFF. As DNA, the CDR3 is TGCGCCAGCAGCTTGGACAGGGGTTTATCTGAAGCTTTCTTT.

As DNA, the CDR3 is TGTGCCAGCAGAGACGGCAATACAGGGGGTGGAGGCTACACCTTC. It codes for CASRDGNTGGGGYTF. The chain is built from TRBV6-4 and TRBJ1-2; 8 bases fit TRBD1. Per germline, CDR1 MRHNA and CDR2 SNTAGT. V dropped 6 bases and J dropped 8; count of bases not matched to a gene: 14. This CDR3 has 15 amino acids.

The CDR3: CASSNRGESPLHF. CDR3 sequence (DNA): TGTGCCAGTAGTAACAGGGGGGAATCACCCCTCCACTTT. V and J are TRBV19 and TRBJ1-6; 8 bases are a match to TRBD1. Per the germline V gene, CDR1 is LNHDA and CDR2 is SQIVND (reference sequence). The CDR3 covers 13 residues. V was pared by 4 bases and J by 10 bases, with 3 bases of the junction left unmatched.

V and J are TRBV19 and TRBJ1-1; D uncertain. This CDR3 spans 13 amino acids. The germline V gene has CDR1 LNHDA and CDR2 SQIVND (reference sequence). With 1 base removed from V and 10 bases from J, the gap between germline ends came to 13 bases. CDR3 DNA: TGTGCCAGTAGTATAGGGACGAGAGCGGGAGCTTTCTTT. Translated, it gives CASSIGTRAGAFF.

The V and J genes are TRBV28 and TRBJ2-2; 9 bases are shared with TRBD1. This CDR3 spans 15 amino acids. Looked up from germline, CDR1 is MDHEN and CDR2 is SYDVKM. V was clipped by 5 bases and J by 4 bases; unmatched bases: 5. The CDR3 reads CASSPQGAGTGELFF. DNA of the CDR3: TGTGCCAGCAGTCCACAGGGGGCTGGCACCGGGGAGCTGTTTTTT.

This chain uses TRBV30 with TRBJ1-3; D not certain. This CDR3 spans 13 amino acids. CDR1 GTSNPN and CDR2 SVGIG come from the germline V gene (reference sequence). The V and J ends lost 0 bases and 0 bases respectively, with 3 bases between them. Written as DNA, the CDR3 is TGTGCCTGGAGTGTACACTCTGGAAACACCATATATTTT. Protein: CAWSVHSGNTIYF.

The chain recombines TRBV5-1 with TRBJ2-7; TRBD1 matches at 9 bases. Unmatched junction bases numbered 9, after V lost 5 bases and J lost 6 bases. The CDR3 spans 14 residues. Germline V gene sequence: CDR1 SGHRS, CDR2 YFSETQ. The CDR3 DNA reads TGCGCCAGCAGATCACCGGGACAGGGTCCCGAGCAGTACTTC. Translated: CASRSPGQGPEQYF. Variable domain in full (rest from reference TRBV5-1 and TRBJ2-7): KAGVTQTPRYLIKTRGQQVTLSCSPISGHRSVSWYQQTPGQGLQFLFEYFSETQRNKGNFPGRFSGRQFSNSRSEMNVSTLELGDSALYLCASRSPGQGPEQYFGPGTRLTVT.

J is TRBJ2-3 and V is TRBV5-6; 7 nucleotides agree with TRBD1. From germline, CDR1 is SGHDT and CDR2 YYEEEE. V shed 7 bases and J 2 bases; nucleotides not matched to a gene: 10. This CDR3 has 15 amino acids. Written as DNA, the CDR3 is TGTGCCAGCCAACTGGGACAGAGGACCACAGATACGCAGTATTTT. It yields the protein CASQLGQRTTDTQYF.

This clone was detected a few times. CDR3 sequence (DNA): TGTGCCAGTAGTAGACTAGCGGGAGGGTATGGGACCGGGGAGCTGTTTTTT. Protein sequence: CASSRLAGGYGTGELFF. This chain joins TRBV19 and TRBJ2-2, with 14 bases matching TRBD2. The CDR3 is 17 amino acids. Looked up from germline, CDR1 is LNHDA and CDR2 is SQIVND (reference sequence). The V segment lost 4 bases and the J segment 5 bases; nucleotides outside the gene matches: 6.

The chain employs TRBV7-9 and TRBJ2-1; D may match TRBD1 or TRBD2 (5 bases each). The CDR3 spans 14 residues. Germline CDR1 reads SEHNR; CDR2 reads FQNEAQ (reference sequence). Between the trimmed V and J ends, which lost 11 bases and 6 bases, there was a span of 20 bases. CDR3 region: CAPSPGSGGNEQFF. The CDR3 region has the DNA TGTGCCCCTAGCCCTGGGTCTGGGGGCAATGAGCAGTTCTTC.

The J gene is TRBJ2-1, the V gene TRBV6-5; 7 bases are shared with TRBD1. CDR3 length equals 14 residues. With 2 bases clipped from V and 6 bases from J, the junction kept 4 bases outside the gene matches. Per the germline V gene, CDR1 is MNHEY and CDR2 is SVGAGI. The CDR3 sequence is CASSYQAGGNEQFF. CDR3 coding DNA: TGTGCCAGCAGTTACCAGGCAGGGGGCAATGAGCAGTTCTTC.

CDR3 nucleotide sequence: TGCAGTGCACCCCGCCTGGATGAGCAGTTCTTC. This translates into CSAPRLDEQFF. This chain joins TRBV20-1 and TRBJ2-1; unclear D gene. There are 11 residues in the CDR3. V lost 6 bases and J 8 bases, leaving 11 bases between the germline ends. Germline values: CDR1 DFQATT, CDR2 SNEGSKA (reference sequence).